These 17 T cell receptor beta chains originate from one sample sequenced in a study of cytomegalovirus exposure and HLA in healthy donors (dated by TCRdb to the late 2010s). The library came from the immunoSEQ multiplex PCR assay. A mixture of 60 forward primers for TCR Vbeta segments and 13 reverse primers for TCR Jbeta segments was used in the multiplex PCR. In its TCRdb copy, this immuneACCESS table keeps in-frame sequences only and misses some clones. Where compared with another copy, unresolved V genes explain less than half of these, and the others have no known cause. The sample table records some 110,000 clones; 70% of these occur just once. Roughly 8.4% of the sample is held by the ten biggest clonotypes. Sequenced input: PBMCs. These receptors originate from a young man in good health and CMV-seropositive.

The chain employs TRBV5-6 and TRBJ2-1; 10 bases line up with TRBD1. CDR3 length: 14 residues. V trimming: 3 bases; J trimming: 7 bases; junction bases outside the gene matches: 4. Looked up from germline, CDR1 is SGHDT and CDR2 is YYEEEE. This chain's CDR3 is CASSWGTGANEQFF. The CDR3 coding sequence is TGTGCCAGCAGCTGGGGGACAGGGGCTAATGAGCAGTTCTTC.

The chain couples TRBV11-2 to TRBJ2-1; TRBD2 matches at 7 bases. The CDR3 has 15 amino acids. Germline CDR1 is SGHAT and CDR2 is FQNNGV. V lost 0 bases to trimming and J lost 12 bases; unmatched junction nucleotides: 11. The CDR3 DNA sequence: TGTGCCAGCAGCTTAGAGCCTAGCATGGGAGGGCCGCAGTTCTTC. As protein: CASSLEPSMGGPQFF.

This chain joins TRBV12-5 and TRBJ2-3; TRBD2 aligns across 12 bases. Trimming cost V 6 bases and J 3 bases; bases outside gene matches: 4. The germline gives CDR1 LGHNT, CDR2 FRNRAP. The CDR3 has 15 amino acids. The CDR3 here is CASGSSGGVTDTQYF. CDR3 in DNA: TGTGCTAGTGGGTCTAGCGGGGGGGTGACAGATACGCAGTATTTT. Full variable domain (rest looked up from reference TRBV12-5 and TRBJ2-3): DARVTQTPRHKVTEMGQEVTMRCQPILGHNTVFWYRQTMMQGLELLAYFRNRAPLDDSGMPKDRFSAEMPDATLATLKIQPSEPRDSAVYFCASGSSGGVTDTQYFGPGTRLTVL.

This clone was found once. This chain links TRBV6-1 with TRBJ1-5, with TRBD1 identical over 11 bases. The length of the CDR3 is 15 residues. V dropped 1 base and J dropped 5; count of bases not matched to a gene: 1. CDR1 and CDR2 (germline): MNHNS, SASEGT. The CDR3 DNA follows: TGTGCCAGCAGTGAAGGGACAGGGGGCGATCAGCCCCAGCATTTT. This encodes CASSEGTGGDQPQHF.

Only a few counts were recorded for this clone. V usage is TRBV6-5 and J usage is TRBJ2-3; D is perhaps TRBD2 (5 bases). Germline lookup yields CDR1 MNHEY and CDR2 SVGAGI. Trimming cost V 2 bases and J 1 base, with 10 bases left between them. The CDR3 consists of 15 residues. The chain's CDR3 is CASSYDGLRTDTQYF. The CDR3 DNA reads TGTGCCAGCAGTTACGACGGACTTCGCACAGATACGCAGTATTTT.

V and J are TRBV5-1 and TRBJ1-4; D is unclear. Trimming left V 4 bases short and J 5 bases short, with 15 bases between. The CDR3 totals 15 residues. Germline V gene data show CDR1 as SGHRS and CDR2 as YFSETQ. CDR3 loop: CASSTRGAGNEKLFF. As DNA, the CDR3 is TGCGCCAGCAGCACCCGGGGTGCGGGGAATGAAAAACTGTTTTTT.

V is TRBV19 and J is TRBJ2-2, with D possibly TRBD2 on 7 matching bases. CDR1 and CDR2 (germline): LNHDA, SQIVND (reference sequence). V was pared by 10 bases and J by 5 bases, with 14 bases between. The CDR3 loop spans 13 amino acids. CDR3 DNA: TGTGCCACCTGGGGGGGCAGGACCGGGGAGCTGTTTTTT. Encoded protein: CATWGGRTGELFF.

The chain links TRBV5-1 to TRBJ1-1; tentative D call: TRBD1 (5 bases). CDR3 length equals 14 residues. Germline loops: CDR1 SGHRS, CDR2 YFSETQ. With 3 bases removed from V and 6 bases from J, the gap between germline ends came to 15 bases. The chain's CDR3 is CASSSRQGDAEAFF. CDR3 DNA: TGCGCCAGCAGCTCCCGCCAGGGTGACGCTGAAGCTTTCTTT.

This chain joins TRBV27 and TRBJ2-2; 7 bases map to TRBD2. The V gene end was trimmed by 7 bases and the J gene end by 6 bases; junction bases not matched to a gene: 5. From germline, CDR1 is MNHEY and CDR2 SMNVEV (reference sequence). The CDR3 has 13 residues. The CDR3: CASTWTRPGELFF. The CDR3 nucleotides are TGTGCCAGCACCTGGACTAGGCCCGGGGAGCTGTTTTTT.

The V gene is TRBV30, the J gene TRBJ2-3; D possibly corresponds to TRBD1 (5 bases). The CDR3 is 14 amino acids. Germline CDR1 is GTSNPN and CDR2 is SVGIG (reference sequence). Trimming took 1 base from V and 1 from J, leaving 9 bases between them. DNA of the CDR3: TGTGCCTGGAGTGGCGGACACGGCACAGATACGCAGTATTTT. Translating it yields CAWSGGHGTDTQYF.

The J gene is TRBJ2-2, the V gene TRBV11-3; TRBD1 matches 12 bases. The V gene's germline CDR1 is SGHNT and CDR2 YENEEA. The CDR3 spans 15 residues. J lost 6 bases, V lost 4 bases, and 3 bases had no gene match. The CDR3 region is CASSSGTGGAGELFF. CDR3 bases: TGTGCCAGCAGCTCCGGGACAGGGGGCGCCGGGGAGCTGTTTTTT.

The rearrangement links TRBV10-3 to TRBJ1-5, with D hard to call. V lost 3 bases to trimming and J lost 2 bases, with 11 bases between them. CDR3 length equals 15 residues. Germline V gene lookup returns CDR1 ENHRY and CDR2 SYGVKD. The CDR3 DNA reads TGTGCCATCAGTGAATTTATATCTGGCAATCAGCCCCAGCATTTT. This sequence encodes CAISEFISGNQPQHF.

This clone has only a few counts. The chain combines TRBV5-1 with TRBJ2-5; 10 bases agree with TRBD1. The CDR3 loop spans 14 amino acids. J lost 2 bases, V lost 5 bases, and 3 bases had no gene match. Germline CDR1 is SGHRS and CDR2 is YFSETQ. The CDR3 loop reads CASSGDRGQETQYF. CDR3 nucleotides: TGCGCCAGCAGTGGGGACAGGGGACAAGAGACCCAGTACTTC.

The V gene is TRBV7-2, the J gene TRBJ1-2; D is ambiguous. Germline loops: CDR1 SGHTA, CDR2 FQGNSA. The CDR3 sequence is 13 residues long. V dropped 0 bases and J dropped 4 bases, with 6 bases sitting between them. This CDR3 is CASSLAVSYGYTF. DNA for the CDR3: TGTGCCAGCAGCTTAGCAGTGAGCTATGGCTACACCTTC.

This clone was observed a handful of times. The chain employs TRBV5-1 and TRBJ2-5; unclear D gene. The CDR3 sequence is 15 residues long. The V gene's germline CDR1 is SGHRS and CDR2 YFSETQ. V was clipped by 0 bases and J by 4 bases, with 13 bases between them. DNA for the CDR3: TGCGCCAGCAGCTTGGATTCTCCGTCGCGAGAGACCCAGTACTTC. Translation: CASSLDSPSRETQYF.

The chain combines TRBV4-1 with TRBJ2-1; TRBD1 agrees at 7 bases. Losses at the gene ends were 1 base for V and 6 bases for J; bases not matched to a gene: 9. The CDR3 runs to 16 residues. Germline assignment: CDR1 MGHRA and CDR2 YSYEKL. The CDR3 DNA follows: TGCGCCAGCAGCCAAGCCACAGGGGTGGGGAGCAATGAGCAGTTCTTC. This codes for CASSQATGVGSNEQFF.

This clone was recorded only once. V is TRBV10-3 and J is TRBJ1-2, with 10 bases aligning to TRBD1. CDR1 ENHRY and CDR2 SYGVKD come from the germline V gene. This CDR3 is built from 14 residues. The ends lost 5 bases at V and 5 bases at J; junction bases unmatched: 5. This CDR3 reads CAISTTGGGYGYTF. Written as DNA, the CDR3 is TGTGCCATCAGTACGACAGGGGGCGGGTATGGCTACACCTTC.